This T cell receptor (beta chain) was identified in a study of cytomegalovirus exposure and HLA in healthy donors. Overall study context: The 90 to 150 validation repertoires, a later analysis reported, used the same platform as the approximately 730 repertoires from the first cohort.

The assay was immunoSEQ multiplex PCR, and TCRdb's table has in-frame clones only and misses some. The sample yields 120,000 to 150,000 clones, almost 85% seen once. Trimming at V came to 5 bases and at J to 5 bases, leaving 18 bases not matched to a gene. The germline gives CDR1 SEHNR, CDR2 FQNEAQ (reference sequence). The CDR3 is 19 amino acids. Study-wide findings and caveats: The classifier, whose performance was assessed in both the original and validation cohorts, reportedly diagnosed cytomegalovirus status with high specificity and sensitivity. The investigators catalogued 150 to 200 TCR beta chains as cytomegalovirus-associated.

Of note for this clone: The target antigen is unknown.

The approximately 130-subject validation cohort, separate from the 666-subject first cohort, included the donors. The clonotype was recovered from a woman aged 25 to 39 in good health and CMV-seronegative. V is TRBV7-9 and J is TRBJ2-1; 10 nucleotides line up with TRBD1. Sequenced material: PBMCs. The DNA of the CDR3 is TGTGCCAGCAGCCGATCATTCTACCGGGACAGGGGCCCGGACAATGAGCAGTTCTTC. It is translated as CASSRSFYRDRGPDNEQFF. Combining the CDR3 with reference TRBV7-9 and TRBJ2-1 gives the whole variable domain DTGVSQNPRHKITKRGQNVTFRCDPISEHNRLYWYRQTLGQGPEFLTYFQNEAQLEKSRLLSDRFSAERPKGSFSTLEIQRTEQGDSAMYLCASSRSFYRDRGPDNEQFFGPGTRLTVL.